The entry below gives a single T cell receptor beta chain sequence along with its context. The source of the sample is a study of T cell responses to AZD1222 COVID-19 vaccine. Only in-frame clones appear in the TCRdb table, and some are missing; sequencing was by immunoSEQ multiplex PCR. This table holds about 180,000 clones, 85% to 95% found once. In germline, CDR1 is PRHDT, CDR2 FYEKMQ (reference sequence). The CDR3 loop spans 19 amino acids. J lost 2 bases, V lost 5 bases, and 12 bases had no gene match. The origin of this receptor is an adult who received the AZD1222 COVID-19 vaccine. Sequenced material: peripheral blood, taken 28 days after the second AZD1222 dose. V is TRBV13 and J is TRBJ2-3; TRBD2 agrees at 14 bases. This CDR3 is CASSAPGLAGEKFTDTQYF. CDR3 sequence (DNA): TGTGCCAGCAGCGCTCCGGGACTAGCGGGAGAGAAATTCACAGATACGCAGTATTTT.